The rows below give T cell receptor beta chains drawn from one sample of a study of T cell repertoires in cytomegalovirus infection. The antigens of these receptors remain unknown. TCRdb reprocessed the reads with MiXCR, giving one entry per CDR3 protein. The sample includes approximately 390,000 distinct CDR3 sequences, roughly 36% of them seen just once. The sequencing used cultured PBMCs, collected from culture after CMV antigen stimulation. These receptors were collected from a human donor in good health (CMV status not recorded). Some clones in this sample may be carry-over from other donors' samples. The CDR3 runs from the conserved cysteine through the conserved F or W. Fields, in order: clone size, V gene, D gene, J gene, CDR3 DNA, CDR3 protein. The D gene is left open where the match is weak. A row's size may be missing; if present it is once, few, many or a size class.

abundance: few
v_gene: TRBV7-2
d_gene: -
j_gene: TRBJ1-4
CDR3nt: TGTGCCAGCAGCTTATCGATTAATGAAAAACTGTTTTTT
CDR3aa: CASSLSINEKLFF

abundance: few
v_gene: TRBV6-5
d_gene: -
j_gene: TRBJ2-3
CDR3nt: TGTGCCAGCAGTTACGACCACACAGATACGCAGTATTTT
CDR3aa: CASSYDHTDTQYF

abundance: few
v_gene: TRBV5-8
d_gene: TRBD2
j_gene: TRBJ2-1
CDR3nt: TGTGCCAGCAGCTTTTTTACTAGCGGGGCGTACAATGAGCAGTTCTTC
CDR3aa: CASSFFTSGAYNEQFF

abundance: once
v_gene: TRBV10-3
d_gene: -
j_gene: TRBJ2-2
CDR3nt: TGTGCCATCAGTGAGAAGAACGCCGGGGAGCTGTTTTTT
CDR3aa: CAISEKNAGELFF

abundance: -
v_gene: TRBV19
d_gene: TRBD2
j_gene: TRBJ2-1
CDR3nt: TGTGCCAGTAGTATGGGACTAGCGGATGAGCAGTTCTTC
CDR3aa: CASSMGLADEQFF

abundance: few
v_gene: TRBV2
d_gene: TRBD1
j_gene: TRBJ1-2
CDR3nt: TGTGCCAGCAGTGGAACGGGACAGGGGTGGTATGGCTACACCTTC
CDR3aa: CASSGTGQGWYGYTF

abundance: -
v_gene: TRBV14
d_gene: -
j_gene: TRBJ2-3
CDR3nt: TGTGCCAGCAGCCGTATGGGACTTGCAGATACGCAGTATTTT
CDR3aa: CASSRMGLADTQYF

abundance: medium-sized
v_gene: TRBV7-8
d_gene: TRBD2
j_gene: TRBJ2-1
CDR3nt: TGTGCCAGCAGCCCCGGGGTAGCGGGAGCCCATGAGCAGTTCTTC
CDR3aa: CASSPGVAGAHEQFF

abundance: -
v_gene: TRBV6-5
d_gene: -
j_gene: TRBJ2-5
CDR3nt: TGTGCCAGCAGTTACTCGAGACTGACCCAAGAGACCCAGTACTTC
CDR3aa: CASSYSRLTQETQYF

abundance: many
v_gene: TRBV5-1
d_gene: TRBD2
j_gene: TRBJ2-1
CDR3nt: TGCGCCAGCAGCTTGGCCGGTTTCCAGGGGGTGTCAGCGGGAGGCGATGAGCAGTTCTTC
CDR3aa: CASSLAGFQGVSAGGDEQFF

abundance: -
v_gene: TRBV28
d_gene: -
j_gene: TRBJ2-5
CDR3nt: TGTGCCAGCAGTTTAATGGCGGAGACCCAGTACTTC
CDR3aa: CASSLMAETQYF

abundance: -
v_gene: TRBV12-3/TRBV12-4
d_gene: TRBD1
j_gene: TRBJ1-5
CDR3nt: TGTGCCAGCAGGATCTCAGGGGGCCATCAGCCCCAGCATTTT
CDR3aa: CASRISGGHQPQHF

abundance: -
v_gene: TRBV6-1
d_gene: TRBD2
j_gene: TRBJ2-1
CDR3nt: TGTGCCAGCTCTCTTTTCTGGGGGACTAGCGGGAACAATGAGCAGTTCTTC
CDR3aa: CASSLFWGTSGNNEQFF

abundance: few
v_gene: TRBV19
d_gene: TRBD2
j_gene: TRBJ2-1
CDR3nt: TGTGCCACCAAAGTCGGGGGGTCCTACAATGAGCAGTTCTTC
CDR3aa: CATKVGGSYNEQFF

abundance: -
v_gene: TRBV7-2
d_gene: -
j_gene: TRBJ1-5
CDR3nt: TGTGCCAGCAGCTTCTCTGTTAATCAGCCCCAGCATTTT
CDR3aa: CASSFSVNQPQHF

abundance: -
v_gene: TRBV28
d_gene: -
j_gene: TRBJ1-3
CDR3nt: TGTGCCAGCAGTTTCTCCAGACAGGGAAACACCATATATTTT
CDR3aa: CASSFSRQGNTIYF

abundance: -
v_gene: TRBV9
d_gene: -
j_gene: TRBJ2-3
CDR3nt: TGTGCCAGCAGCACGAGGGGAAGGGTCACAGATACGCAGTATTTT
CDR3aa: CASSTRGRVTDTQYF

abundance: -
v_gene: TRBV12-3/TRBV12-4
d_gene: -
j_gene: TRBJ2-3
CDR3nt: TGTGCCAGCCTCACCTCTATGTTAGATACGCAGTATTTT
CDR3aa: CASLTSMLDTQYF

abundance: few
v_gene: TRBV7-6
d_gene: TRBD2
j_gene: TRBJ2-5
CDR3nt: TGTGCCAGCAGCTTAGTGACTAGCGGAAAAGAGACCCAGTACTTC
CDR3aa: CASSLVTSGKETQYF

abundance: many
v_gene: TRBV6-1
d_gene: TRBD1
j_gene: TRBJ2-1
CDR3nt: TGTGCCAGCTCGGACAGGGGGCATGAGCAGTTCTTC
CDR3aa: CASSDRGHEQFF

abundance: -
v_gene: TRBV7-8
d_gene: -
j_gene: TRBJ2-7
CDR3nt: TGTGCCAGCAGCTTGACAACGGGGAAGGACGAGCAGTACTTC
CDR3aa: CASSLTTGKDEQYF

abundance: -
v_gene: TRBV6-2/TRBV6-3
d_gene: TRBD1
j_gene: TRBJ2-2
CDR3nt: TGTGCCAGCAGTTACTTCCTAACAGGGGACCGACGGTCGGAGCTGTTTTTT
CDR3aa: CASSYFLTGDRRSELFF

abundance: many
v_gene: TRBV7-6
d_gene: TRBD2
j_gene: TRBJ2-1
CDR3nt: TGTGCCAGCAGCTTAGGAGCGACTAGCGGGAGGCGTGAGCAGTTCTTC
CDR3aa: CASSLGATSGRREQFF

abundance: few
v_gene: TRBV12-3/TRBV12-4
d_gene: -
j_gene: TRBJ1-5
CDR3nt: TGTGCCAGCAGCGCTAAAGGGCGACAGCCCCAGCATTTT
CDR3aa: CASSAKGRQPQHF

abundance: -
v_gene: TRBV20-1
d_gene: -
j_gene: TRBJ2-7
CDR3nt: TGCAGTGCTAAGGTTGCGGGGTCCTACGAGCAGTACTTC
CDR3aa: CSAKVAGSYEQYF

abundance: many
v_gene: TRBV6-6
d_gene: -
j_gene: TRBJ1-3
CDR3nt: TGTGCCAGCAGTTACTCGATGGGGCATGGAAACACCATATATTTT
CDR3aa: CASSYSMGHGNTIYF